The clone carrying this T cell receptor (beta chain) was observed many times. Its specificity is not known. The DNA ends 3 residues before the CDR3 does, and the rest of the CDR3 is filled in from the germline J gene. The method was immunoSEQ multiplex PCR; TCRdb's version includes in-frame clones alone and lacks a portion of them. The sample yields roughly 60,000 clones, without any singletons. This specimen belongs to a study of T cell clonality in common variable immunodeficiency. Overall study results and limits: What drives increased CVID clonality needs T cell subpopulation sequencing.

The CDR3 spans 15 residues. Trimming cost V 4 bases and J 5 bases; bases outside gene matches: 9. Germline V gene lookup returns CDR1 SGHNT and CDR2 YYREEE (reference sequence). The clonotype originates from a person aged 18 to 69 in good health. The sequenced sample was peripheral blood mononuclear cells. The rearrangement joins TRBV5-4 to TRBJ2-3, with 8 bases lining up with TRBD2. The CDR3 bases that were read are TGTGCCAGCAGCAGTAGCGGGAAAGGTTTAGATACG. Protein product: CASSSSGKGLDT. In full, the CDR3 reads CASSSSGKGLDTQYF.